The 10 T cell receptor beta chains in this list originate from one sample, sequenced in a study of shared clonotypes between healthy human individuals. Generated by immunoSEQ multiplex PCR, the TCRdb table keeps only in-frame clones and is missing some. The data show some 300,000 clones, less than 85% seen once. The sequenced material came from memory CD4+ T cells sorted from blood. Subset reported: CD45RA-negative fraction. Receptors were obtained from a man in his thirties or forties in good health.

The chain has TRBV6-4 and TRBJ2-7; 10 nucleotides agree with TRBD2. Germline V gene sequence: CDR1 MRHNA, CDR2 SNTAGT. The V and J ends lost 6 bases and 0 bases, in that order; junction bases with no gene match: 8. CDR3 size: 16 residues. CDR3: CASRPTSGVSSYEQYF. The CDR3 DNA reads TGTGCCAGCAGACCCACTAGCGGGGTCAGCTCCTACGAGCAGTACTTC.

The chain has TRBV7-9 and TRBJ1-5; 8 bases are shared with TRBD1. This CDR3 comprises 14 residues. Germline V CDR1 and CDR2: SEHNR, FQNEAQ (reference sequence). V trimming: 4 bases; J trimming: 4 bases; junction bases outside the gene matches: 3. The CDR3 DNA is TGTGCCAGCAGCTATACAGGGGGTAATCAGCCCCAGCATTTT. Amino acid sequence: CASSYTGGNQPQHF.

This sequence joins TRBV7-9 and TRBJ1-1, with TRBD1 identical over 8 bases. V dropped 5 bases and J dropped 3; count of bases not matched to a gene: 2. Germline-derived CDR1 and CDR2 are SEHNR and FQNEAQ (reference sequence). This CDR3 comprises 13 residues. DNA for the CDR3: TGTGCCAGCAGCGACAGGGGATACACTGAAGCTTTCTTT. The encoded protein is CASSDRGYTEAFF.

The V call is TRBV4-1, the J call TRBJ2-3; TRBD2 matches at 7 bases. CDR3 length: 15 residues. Losses at the gene ends were 7 bases for V and 5 bases for J; bases not matched to a gene: 12. CDR1 and CDR2 (germline): MGHRA, YSYEKL. This CDR3 is CASTPNPAGEDTQYF. The CDR3 DNA sequence: TGCGCCAGCACTCCAAACCCGGCGGGAGAAGATACGCAGTATTTT.

This clone was counted a few times. The chain links TRBV29-1 to TRBJ2-1; the match to TRBD2 covers 7 bases. J gave up 2 bases and V 6 bases, and 13 bases lay outside the gene matches. The CDR3 contains 16 residues. Germline values: CDR1 SQVTM, CDR2 ANQGSEA. CDR3 amino acids: CSVPKKDGRPYNEQFF. In DNA form, the CDR3 reads TGCAGCGTCCCCAAGAAGGACGGGAGGCCCTACAATGAGCAGTTCTTC.

This chain joins TRBV2 and TRBJ2-4, with 9 bases aligning to TRBD1. The CDR3 totals 15 residues. Germline-derived CDR1 and CDR2 are SNHLY and FYNNEI. V shed 6 bases and J 1 base; nucleotides not matched to a gene: 4. The CDR3 DNA reads as TGTGCCAGCAGCCAAGACAGGGGGGCCAAAAACATTCAGTACTTC. Translation gives CASSQDRGAKNIQYF.

This chain uses TRBV7-9 with TRBJ2-4; no definite D call. CDR1 is SEHNR, CDR2 FQNEAQ, per germline (reference sequence). There are 16 residues in the CDR3. V was clipped by 1 base and J by 6 bases, with 16 bases between them. Here the CDR3 DNA reads TGTGCCAGCAGCTTAGGCTCGGACGTCCGTGGAAACATTCAGTACTTC. This sequence encodes CASSLGSDVRGNIQYF.

The chain uses TRBV7-2 and TRBJ2-4; no clear D gene. The CDR3 totals 16 residues. V gave up 5 bases and J gave up 1 base, with 15 bases separating them. Germline lookup yields CDR1 SGHTA and CDR2 FQGNSA. The CDR3 is CASSPSGQWAKNIQYF. CDR3 sequence (DNA): TGTGCCAGCAGCCCCTCCGGGCAATGGGCCAAAAACATTCAGTACTTC.

This chain joins TRBV15 and TRBJ2-1, with TRBD2 identical over 9 bases. The CDR3 has 18 amino acids. The V and J ends lost 1 base and 7 bases, in that order; junction bases with no gene match: 14. CDR1 is LNHNV and CDR2 is YYDKDF in the germline V gene (reference sequence). CDR3 sequence: CATSRGAQRISGSNEQFF. As DNA, the CDR3 is TGTGCCACCAGCAGAGGGGCACAGAGAATTAGCGGGAGTAATGAGCAGTTCTTC.

The rearrangement joins TRBV7-3 to TRBJ2-3; D is possibly TRBD1 or TRBD2 (6 bases each). The germline V gene encodes CDR1 SGHTA and CDR2 FQGTGA. This CDR3 region has 17 residues. V lost 5 bases, J lost 5 bases, and 23 bases lay in between. The CDR3 protein is CASSRGTVGGLGDTQYF. The CDR3 nucleotides are TGTGCCAGCAGCAGGGGGACTGTGGGAGGATTGGGAGATACGCAGTATTTT. The full variable domain, its missing parts supplied by reference TRBV7-3 and TRBJ2-3, is GAGVSQTPSNKVTEKGKYVELRCDPISGHTALYWYRQSLGQGPEFLIYFQGTGAADDSGLPNDRFFAVRPEGSVSTLKIQRTERGDSAVYLCASSRGTVGGLGDTQYFGPGTRLTVL.